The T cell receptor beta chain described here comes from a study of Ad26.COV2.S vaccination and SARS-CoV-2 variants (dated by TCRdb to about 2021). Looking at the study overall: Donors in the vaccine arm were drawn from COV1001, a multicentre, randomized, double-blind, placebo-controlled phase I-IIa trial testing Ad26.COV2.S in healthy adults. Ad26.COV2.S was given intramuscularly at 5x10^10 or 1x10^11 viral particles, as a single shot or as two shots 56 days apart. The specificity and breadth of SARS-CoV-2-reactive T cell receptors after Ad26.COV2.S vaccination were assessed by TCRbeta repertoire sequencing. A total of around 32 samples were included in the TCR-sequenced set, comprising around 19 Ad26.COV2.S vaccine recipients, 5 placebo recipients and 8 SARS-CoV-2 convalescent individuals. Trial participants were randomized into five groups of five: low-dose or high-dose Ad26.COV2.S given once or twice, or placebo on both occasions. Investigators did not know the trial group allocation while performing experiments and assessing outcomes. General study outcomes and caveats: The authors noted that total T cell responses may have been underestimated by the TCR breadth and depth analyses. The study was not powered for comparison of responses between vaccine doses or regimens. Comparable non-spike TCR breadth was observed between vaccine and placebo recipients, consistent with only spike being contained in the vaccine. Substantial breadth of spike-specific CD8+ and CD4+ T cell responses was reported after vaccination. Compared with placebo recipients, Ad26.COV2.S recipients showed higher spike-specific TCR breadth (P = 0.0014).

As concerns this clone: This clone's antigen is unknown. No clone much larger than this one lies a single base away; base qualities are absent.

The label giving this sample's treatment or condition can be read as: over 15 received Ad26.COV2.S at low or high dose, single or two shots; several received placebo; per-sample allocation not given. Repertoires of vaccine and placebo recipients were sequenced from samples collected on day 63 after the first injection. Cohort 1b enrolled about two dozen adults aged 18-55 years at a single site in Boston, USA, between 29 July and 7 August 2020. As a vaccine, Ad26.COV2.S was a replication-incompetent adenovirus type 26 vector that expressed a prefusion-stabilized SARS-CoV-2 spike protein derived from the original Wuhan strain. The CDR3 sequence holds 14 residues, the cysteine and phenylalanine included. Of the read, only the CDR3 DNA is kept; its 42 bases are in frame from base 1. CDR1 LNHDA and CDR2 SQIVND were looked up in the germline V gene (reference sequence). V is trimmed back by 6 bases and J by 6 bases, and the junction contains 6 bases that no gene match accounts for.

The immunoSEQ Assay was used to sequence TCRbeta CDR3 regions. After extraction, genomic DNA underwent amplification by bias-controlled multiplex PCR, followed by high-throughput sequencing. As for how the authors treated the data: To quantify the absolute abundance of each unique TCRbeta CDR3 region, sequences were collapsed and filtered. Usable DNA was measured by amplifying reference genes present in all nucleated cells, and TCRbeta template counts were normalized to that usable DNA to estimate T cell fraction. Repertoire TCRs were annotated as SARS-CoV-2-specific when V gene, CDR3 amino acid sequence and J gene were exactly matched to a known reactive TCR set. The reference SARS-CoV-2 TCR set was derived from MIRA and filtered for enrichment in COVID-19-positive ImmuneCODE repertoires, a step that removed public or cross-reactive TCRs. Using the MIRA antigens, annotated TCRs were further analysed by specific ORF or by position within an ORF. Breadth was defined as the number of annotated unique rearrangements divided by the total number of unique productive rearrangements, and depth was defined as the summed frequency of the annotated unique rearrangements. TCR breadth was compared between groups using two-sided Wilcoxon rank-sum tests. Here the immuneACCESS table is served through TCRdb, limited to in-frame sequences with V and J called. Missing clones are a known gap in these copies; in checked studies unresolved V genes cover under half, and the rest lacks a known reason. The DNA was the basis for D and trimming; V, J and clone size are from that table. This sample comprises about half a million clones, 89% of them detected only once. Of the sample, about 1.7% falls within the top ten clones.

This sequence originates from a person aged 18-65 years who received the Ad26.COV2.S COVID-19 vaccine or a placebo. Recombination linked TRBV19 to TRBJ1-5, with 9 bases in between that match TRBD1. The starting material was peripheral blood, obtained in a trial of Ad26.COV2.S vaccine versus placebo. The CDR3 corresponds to CASRGTGIIQPQHF. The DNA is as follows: TGTGCCAGTAGAGGGACAGGGATAATTCAGCCCCAGCATTTT.